This T cell receptor beta chain was identified during a study of beta chain features in type 1 diabetes. Overall study: The study found patients and healthy donors alike in age, gender and cell yields.

The investigators reverse transcribed all of the isolated RNA, so they sequenced expressed TCRB transcripts. Using immunoSEQ multiplex PCR, the repertoire was profiled, and TCRdb retains in-frame clones only, with some absent. This sample carries approximately 470,000 clones, around 28% of them seen once, and the ten largest clones take 0.065%. Blood was collected once per donor into heparin, averaging about 120 mL. Sorting based on CD45RO/CCR7/CD25/CD127/CD95/CD27 separated CD4+ naive, central memory, regulatory and stem cell-like memory cells. The sequenced material came from naive CD4+ T cells from blood. The origin of this receptor is a man aged 18 to 30 in good health.

The DNA for the CDR3 is TGTGCCAGCACAAAACAGGGGGACGGGGCCAACGTCCTGACTTTC. It specifies CASTKQGDGANVLTF. The chain combines TRBV5-4 with TRBJ2-6; 8 nucleotides line up with TRBD1. CDR1 and CDR2 from the germline V gene are SGHNT and YYREEE (reference sequence). V lost 6 bases and J lost 4; bases outside the gene matches: 6. The CDR3 covers 15 residues.